The 23 T cell receptor beta chains below were found in one sample sequenced in a study of blood T cell repertoires in COVID-19. Measured with immunoSEQ multiplex PCR; TCRdb has only the in-frame clones, and not every one. The table includes 490,000 or so clones, over 75% detected once. The sample consisted of PBMCs or T cells enriched from blood (not recorded which). The origin of the receptors is a woman between 35 and 50 years old who had recovered from COVID-19.

This clone occurred once. This chain uses TRBV19 with TRBJ2-1; possibly TRBD2 for D (6 bases). Trimming removed 10 bases from V and 7 bases from J, with 17 bases in between. CDR1 LNHDA and CDR2 SQIVND come from the germline V gene (reference sequence). The CDR3 runs 13 residues. CDR3 sequence: CAIPPGGRNEQFF. The CDR3 DNA reads as TGTGCCATACCCCCCGGGGGTAGAAATGAGCAGTTCTTC.

This clone was recorded only once. The CDR3 sequence is CASSQPGLAVNEQFF. The CDR3 nucleotides are TGCGCCAGCAGCCAACCGGGACTAGCCGTAAATGAGCAGTTCTTC. The gene calls are TRBV4-1 and TRBJ2-1; 9 bases line up with TRBD2. The CDR3 contains 15 residues. V dropped 2 bases and J dropped 7; count of bases not matched to a gene: 6. CDR1 and CDR2 from the germline V gene are MGHRA and YSYEKL.

The V call is TRBV18, the J call TRBJ2-1; TRBD2 matches 15 bases. The ends lost 3 bases at V and 0 bases at J; junction bases unmatched: 9. The CDR3 is 20 residues long. CDR1 and CDR2 (germline): KGHSH, LQKENI. CDR3 DNA sequence: TGTGCCAGCTCACCTAAGCCGGGACTAGCGGGAGGAAGCTCCTACAATGAGCAGTTCTTC. It yields the protein CASSPKPGLAGGSSYNEQFF.

The chain couples TRBV19 to TRBJ1-2; D is undetermined. V shed 6 bases and J shed 4 bases, with 9 bases lying between them. CDR1 is LNHDA, CDR2 SQIVND, per germline (reference sequence). The CDR3 has 12 residues. CDR3 loop: CASRAPPYGYTF. The CDR3 bases are TGTGCCAGTAGGGCCCCTCCCTATGGCTACACCTTC.

The J gene is TRBJ2-1, the V gene TRBV19; TRBD2 is a possible D gene (5 bases). The germline CDR1 and CDR2 sequences are LNHDA and SQIVND (reference sequence). V was trimmed by 4 bases and J by 0 bases, leaving 10 bases between them. This CDR3 is 15 amino acids long. Written as DNA, the CDR3 is TGTGCCAGTAGTAATGAGGGTACCTCCTACAATGAGCAGTTCTTC. Protein product: CASSNEGTSYNEQFF.

V usage is TRBV14 and J usage is TRBJ1-1; D not resolved. V dropped 0 bases and J dropped 1 base, with 15 bases sitting between them. The CDR3 consists of 17 residues. From germline, CDR1 is SGHDN and CDR2 FVKESK. The CDR3 is CASSQDLFSVTNTEAFF. The CDR3 coding sequence is TGTGCCAGCAGCCAAGATTTGTTTTCGGTCACGAACACTGAAGCTTTCTTT.

The chain couples TRBV30 to TRBJ1-4; TRBD1 matches 7 bases. The CDR3 is made up of 15 amino acids. The germline V gene has CDR1 GTSNPN and CDR2 SVGIG (reference sequence). Losses at the gene ends were 4 bases for V and 0 bases for J; bases not matched to a gene: 5. The DNA of the CDR3 is TGTGCCTGGAAAACTACAGGGGCAACTAATGAAAAACTGTTTTTT. The encoded protein is CAWKTTGATNEKLFF.

The V call is TRBV25-1, the J call TRBJ2-3, with 10 bases fitting TRBD1. Trimming cost V 3 bases and J 4 bases; bases outside gene matches: 7. The CDR3 totals 16 residues. Germline CDR1 reads MGHDK; CDR2 reads SYGVNS. The CDR3 coding sequence is TGTGCCAGCAGTGAGAACCGGGACAGGGGCTCAGATACGCAGTATTTT. Translating gives CASSENRDRGSDTQYF.

This clone was counted only a few times. The chain employs TRBV4-1 and TRBJ2-7; 7 bases line up with TRBD1. The CDR3 runs 16 residues. V dropped 0 bases and J dropped 3; count of bases not matched to a gene: 8. Germline V gene sequence: CDR1 MGHRA, CDR2 YSYEKL. This CDR3 reads CASSQDNVQGVYEQYF. In nucleotides, the CDR3 is TGCGCCAGCAGCCAAGACAACGTCCAGGGGGTCTACGAGCAGTACTTC.

The rearrangement joins TRBV6-2 or TRBV6-3 to TRBJ2-4; D may be TRBD1 (6 bases). The CDR3 extends over 15 amino acids. Trimming cost V 2 bases and J 4 bases, with 12 bases left between them. Germline V lookup: CDR1 MNHEY, CDR2 SVGEGT. CDR3 coding DNA: TGTGCCAGCAGTTACACCTCGACAGGAAAAAACATTCAGTACTTC. Amino acids: CASSYTSTGKNIQYF.

This sequence joins TRBV6-5 and TRBJ1-1; 8 nucleotides align to TRBD1. The germline V gene has CDR1 MNHEY and CDR2 SVGAGI. CDR3 size: 14 residues. V shed 5 bases, J shed 10 bases, and the junction held 12 bases outside the gene matches. The CDR3: CASSTGQAARGAFF. CDR3 bases: TGTGCCAGCAGTACGGGACAGGCGGCAAGGGGAGCTTTCTTT.

V gene TRBV7-8 combines with J gene TRBJ1-4, with D possibly matching TRBD1 (5 bases). This CDR3 contains 15 residues. In germline, CDR1 is SGHVS, CDR2 FQNEAQ. V was clipped by 2 bases and J by 8 bases, with 15 bases between them. CDR3 bases: TGTGCCAGCAGCTTAAGAGGGCGGGACCCAGAAAAACTGTTTTTT. It specifies CASSLRGRDPEKLFF.

The gene calls are TRBV15 and TRBJ2-5, with D maybe TRBD1 (5 bases). Germline CDR1 LNHNV, CDR2 YYDKDF (reference sequence). V lost 1 base and J lost 5, with 11 bases in between. The CDR3 runs 14 residues. The CDR3 region is CATSRVGVGETQYF. In DNA form, the CDR3 reads TGTGCCACCAGCAGAGTAGGGGTTGGGGAGACCCAGTACTTC. Together with reference TRBV15 and TRBJ2-5, the CDR3 gives the full variable domain: DAMVIQNPRYQVTQFGKPVTLSCSQTLNHNVMYWYQQKSSQAPKLLFHYYDKDFNNEADTPDNFQSRRPNTSFCFLDIRSPGLGDTAMYLCATSRVGVGETQYFGPGTRLLVL.

V usage is TRBV24-1 and J usage is TRBJ1-2; 9 nucleotides agree with TRBD1. The germline V gene encodes CDR1 KGHDR and CDR2 SFDVKD. The CDR3 has 16 amino acids. Trimming removed 2 bases from V and 5 bases from J; junction bases left unmatched: 8. The CDR3: CATSDSRQGVGYGYTF. CDR3 nucleotides: TGTGCCACCAGTGATTCTCGACAGGGGGTTGGGTATGGCTACACCTTC.

The V and J genes are TRBV7-9 and TRBJ2-1, with D possibly matching TRBD2 (7 bases). V lost 1 base, J lost 8 bases, and 21 bases lay in between. From germline, CDR1 is SEHNR and CDR2 FQNEAQ (reference sequence). The CDR3 consists of 17 residues. CDR3 sequence reads: CASSLVASGGGGDEQFF. For the CDR3, the DNA is TGTGCCAGCAGCTTAGTAGCTAGCGGAGGGGGTGGCGATGAGCAGTTCTTC. Using reference TRBV7-9 and TRBJ2-1 for the parts outside the CDR3, the full variable domain is DTGVSQNPRHKITKRGQNVTFRCDPISEHNRLYWYRQTLGQGPEFLTYFQNEAQLEKSRLLSDRFSAERPKGSFSTLEIQRTEQGDSAMYLCASSLVASGGGGDEQFFGPGTRLTVL.

This chain uses TRBV7-8 with TRBJ1-4; D is uncertain. The germline gives CDR1 SGHVS, CDR2 FQNEAQ. This CDR3 region has 14 residues. V shed 1 base and J shed 8 bases, with 11 bases lying between them. CDR3 in amino acids: CASSLGGASEKLFF. The DNA for the CDR3 is TGTGCCAGCAGCTTAGGAGGAGCTTCAGAAAAACTGTTTTTT.

The V call is TRBV12-3 or TRBV12-4, the J call TRBJ1-2; D is possibly TRBD1 (6 bases). The CDR3 is 12 residues long. V was trimmed by 5 bases and J by 13 bases, leaving 17 bases between them. The CDR3 protein is CASSETPTGSTF. CDR3 DNA sequence: TGTGCCAGCAGTGAAACTCCTACAGGGTCCACCTTC.

The chain uses TRBV23-1 and TRBJ1-1; TRBD1 matches at 8 bases. TRBV23-1 is filed as an ORF, its function uncertain. The CDR3 is made up of 20 amino acids. V lost 2 bases and J lost 3; bases outside the gene matches: 20. For the CDR3, the DNA is TGCGCCAGCAGTCAAAACGCCCCCGGACAGGGTACGCTAAATGACACTGAAGCTTTCTTT. It is translated as CASSQNAPGQGTLNDTEAFF.

The chain uses TRBV10-2 and TRBJ1-3; tentatively, D is TRBD1 (6 bases). The CDR3 has 14 amino acids. The germline CDR1 and CDR2 sequences are WSHSY and SAAADI. Trimming left V 4 bases short and J 0 bases short, with 7 bases between. CDR3 nucleotide sequence: TGCGCCAGCAGTGGGACAGTCTCTGGAAACACCATATATTTT. Its translation: CASSGTVSGNTIYF.

This clone was detected only a few times. The rearrangement links TRBV7-9 to TRBJ2-1, with unresolved D. CDR1 SEHNR and CDR2 FQNEAQ come from the germline V gene (reference sequence). The CDR3 runs 14 residues. V lost 1 base and J lost 4, with 8 bases in between. DNA of the CDR3: TGTGCCAGCAGCTTAGTATCCACATACAATGAGCAGTTCTTC. Its translation is CASSLVSTYNEQFF.

The chain carries TRBV7-9 and TRBJ2-1; 8 positions agree with TRBD1. CDR1 and CDR2 (germline): SEHNR, FQNEAQ (reference sequence). The V and J ends lost 4 bases and 7 bases, in that order; junction bases with no gene match: 15. The CDR3 covers 17 residues. As DNA, the CDR3 is TGTGCCAGCAGCTCCCGTTCGGGACAGGTTTTGGCAAATGAGCAGTTCTTC. Translating gives CASSSRSGQVLANEQFF.

This clone is a singleton in its sample. CDR3 in amino acids: CASSPGVTGVSNQPQHF. The CDR3, as DNA: TGTGCCAGCAGCCCCGGTGTTACAGGGGTGAGCAATCAGCCCCAGCATTTT. The V and J genes are TRBV7-9 and TRBJ1-5, with 7 bases fitting TRBD1. The CDR3 loop spans 17 amino acids. V was pared by 5 bases and J by 1 base, with 11 bases of the junction left unmatched. The germline CDR1 and CDR2 sequences are SEHNR and FQNEAQ (reference sequence).

The chain has TRBV9 and TRBJ1-2; 11 bases fit TRBD1. This CDR3 contains 17 residues. After removal of 4 bases from V and 5 bases from J, the junction contained 13 bases not matched to a gene. CDR1 SGDLS and CDR2 YYNGEE come from the germline V gene. The CDR3 bases are TGTGCCAGCAGCCCAACTTACAGGACAGGGGGCATGTATGGCTACACCTTC. This codes for CASSPTYRTGGMYGYTF.